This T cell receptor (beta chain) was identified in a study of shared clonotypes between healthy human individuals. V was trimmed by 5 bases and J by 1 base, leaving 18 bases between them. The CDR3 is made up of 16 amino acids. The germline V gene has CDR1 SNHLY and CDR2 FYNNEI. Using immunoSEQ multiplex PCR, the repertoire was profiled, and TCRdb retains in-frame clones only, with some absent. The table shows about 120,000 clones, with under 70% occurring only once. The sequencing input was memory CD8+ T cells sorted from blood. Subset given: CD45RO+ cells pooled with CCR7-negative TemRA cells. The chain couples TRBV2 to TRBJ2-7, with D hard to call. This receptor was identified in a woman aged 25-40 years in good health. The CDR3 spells CASSKQLEPESYEQYF. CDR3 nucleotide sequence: TGTGCCAGCAGTAAACAGCTCGAGCCTGAGTCCTACGAGCAGTACTTC.